This T cell receptor beta chain stems from a study of shared clonotypes between healthy human individuals. Study results and caveats: Tissue TCR repertoires likely differ from these blood-only repertoires.

To note about this clone: Its antigen is currently unknown.

Germline V gene sequence: CDR1 ENHRY, CDR2 SYGVKD. This CDR3 contains 14 residues. With 6 bases clipped from V and 3 bases from J, the junction kept 2 bases outside the gene matches. TCRdb keeps only in-frame clones here, not all; method: immunoSEQ multiplex PCR. The sample lists about 2.2 million clones, just under 95% occurring once. Naive CD8 populations comprised CD45RO-negative cells positively selected for CCR7, excluding terminally differentiated effector memory CD45RA+ cells. This TCR was recovered from a man in his late teens or twenties in good health. Some clones in this sample may be carry-over from other donors' samples. The sequencing input was naive CD8+ T cells from PBMCs. The chain uses TRBV10-3 and TRBJ1-5; TRBD1 matches 10 bases. CDR3 residues: CAIRDRGLNQPQHF. The CDR3 DNA reads as TGTGCCATCAGAGACAGGGGGCTCAATCAGCCCCAGCATTTT.